This TCR beta chain came from a study of blood T cells in healthy people across ages. Germline V CDR1 and CDR2: LNHNV, YYDKDF (reference sequence). The ends were cut back, 0 bases at V and 2 bases at J, with 11 bases in the middle. CDR3 length: 15 residues. Peripheral blood from each donor was collected in a volume of ten milliliters. Broader study findings: PBMCs left unsorted prevented a conclusive naive versus antigen-experienced comparison. A strong correlation between TCR beta diversity and naive T cell percentage was seen.

A word on this clonotype: Its antigen is as yet unknown.

The authors ran a second PCR of about 6 to 12 cycles using a sample-barcoded 5' primer and a J-beta primer mix. Through a template-switch adaptor with 12 random nucleotides, each cDNA molecule received a tag. One entry per CDR3 protein results from TCRdb running MiXCR on the 5' RACE reads. Found here are approximately 900,000 distinct CDR3 sequences, about 44% of them singletons; the top ten hold over 10%. The rearrangement links TRBV15 to TRBJ2-7; D is uncertain. The sequenced sample was blood. This TCR was recovered from a man aged 25 to 45 in good health. The CDR3 nucleotides read TGTGCCACCAGCAGAGATCCTAACATGGCCTACGAGCAGTACTTC. Its translation: CATSRDPNMAYEQYF. Looking up the rest from reference TRBV15 and TRBJ2-7 gives the full variable domain: DAMVIQNPRYQVTQFGKPVTLSCSQTLNHNVMYWYQQKSSQAPKLLFHYYDKDFNNEADTPDNFQSRRPNTSFCFLDIRSPGLGDTAMYLCATSRDPNMAYEQYFGPGTRLTVT.